This TCR beta chain was identified in a study of spatial heterogeneity in lung cancer. The sample's time point: sample taken at primary tumor resection. Unsorted whole RNA from tumor, nontumor lung or frozen PBMC underwent sequencing. Each CDR3 protein is one row after TCRdb ran MiXCR on the 5' RACE reads. In the table there are some 100,000 distinct CDR3 sequences, approximately 8.6% of which are singletons. CDR1 is SNHLY and CDR2 is FYNNEI in the germline V gene. V was pared by 8 bases and J by 0 bases, with 14 bases between. The CDR3 spans 14 residues. Sequencing was performed on PBMCs, taken at surgery. The genes are TRBV2 and TRBJ2-7, with D perhaps TRBD1 (6 bases). This clonotype was obtained from a male donor with early-stage non-small cell lung cancer. CDR3 sequence: CASRSRGHSYEQYF. The CDR3 DNA sequence: TGTGCCAGCCGATCCAGGGGCCACTCCTACGAGCAGTACTTC.